This T cell receptor (beta chain) was sequenced during a study of blood T cells in healthy people across ages. Combining a sample-barcoded 5' primer with a J-beta primer mix, a second PCR ran for roughly 7 to 12 cycles. One entry per CDR3 protein results from TCRdb running MiXCR on the 5' RACE reads. Of 750,000 to 950,000 distinct CDR3 sequences in the sample, 25% to 35% were seen once. The germline CDR1 and CDR2 sequences are KGHDR and SFDVKD. CDR3 length: 14 residues. A remark on this clonotype: This may stem from a read error, because a much larger clone lies one nucleotide away.

This sample also appeared in a second study, on T cells of mothers and their children.

This TCR was recovered from a middle-aged woman in good health. The sequencing input was blood. The rearrangement links TRBV24-1 to TRBJ2-4; 9 bases fit TRBD1. CDR3 sequence (DNA): TGTGCCGTCCGGGACAGGGTAATCTCCTACGAGCAGTGCTTC. Translated: CAVRDRVISYEQCF.